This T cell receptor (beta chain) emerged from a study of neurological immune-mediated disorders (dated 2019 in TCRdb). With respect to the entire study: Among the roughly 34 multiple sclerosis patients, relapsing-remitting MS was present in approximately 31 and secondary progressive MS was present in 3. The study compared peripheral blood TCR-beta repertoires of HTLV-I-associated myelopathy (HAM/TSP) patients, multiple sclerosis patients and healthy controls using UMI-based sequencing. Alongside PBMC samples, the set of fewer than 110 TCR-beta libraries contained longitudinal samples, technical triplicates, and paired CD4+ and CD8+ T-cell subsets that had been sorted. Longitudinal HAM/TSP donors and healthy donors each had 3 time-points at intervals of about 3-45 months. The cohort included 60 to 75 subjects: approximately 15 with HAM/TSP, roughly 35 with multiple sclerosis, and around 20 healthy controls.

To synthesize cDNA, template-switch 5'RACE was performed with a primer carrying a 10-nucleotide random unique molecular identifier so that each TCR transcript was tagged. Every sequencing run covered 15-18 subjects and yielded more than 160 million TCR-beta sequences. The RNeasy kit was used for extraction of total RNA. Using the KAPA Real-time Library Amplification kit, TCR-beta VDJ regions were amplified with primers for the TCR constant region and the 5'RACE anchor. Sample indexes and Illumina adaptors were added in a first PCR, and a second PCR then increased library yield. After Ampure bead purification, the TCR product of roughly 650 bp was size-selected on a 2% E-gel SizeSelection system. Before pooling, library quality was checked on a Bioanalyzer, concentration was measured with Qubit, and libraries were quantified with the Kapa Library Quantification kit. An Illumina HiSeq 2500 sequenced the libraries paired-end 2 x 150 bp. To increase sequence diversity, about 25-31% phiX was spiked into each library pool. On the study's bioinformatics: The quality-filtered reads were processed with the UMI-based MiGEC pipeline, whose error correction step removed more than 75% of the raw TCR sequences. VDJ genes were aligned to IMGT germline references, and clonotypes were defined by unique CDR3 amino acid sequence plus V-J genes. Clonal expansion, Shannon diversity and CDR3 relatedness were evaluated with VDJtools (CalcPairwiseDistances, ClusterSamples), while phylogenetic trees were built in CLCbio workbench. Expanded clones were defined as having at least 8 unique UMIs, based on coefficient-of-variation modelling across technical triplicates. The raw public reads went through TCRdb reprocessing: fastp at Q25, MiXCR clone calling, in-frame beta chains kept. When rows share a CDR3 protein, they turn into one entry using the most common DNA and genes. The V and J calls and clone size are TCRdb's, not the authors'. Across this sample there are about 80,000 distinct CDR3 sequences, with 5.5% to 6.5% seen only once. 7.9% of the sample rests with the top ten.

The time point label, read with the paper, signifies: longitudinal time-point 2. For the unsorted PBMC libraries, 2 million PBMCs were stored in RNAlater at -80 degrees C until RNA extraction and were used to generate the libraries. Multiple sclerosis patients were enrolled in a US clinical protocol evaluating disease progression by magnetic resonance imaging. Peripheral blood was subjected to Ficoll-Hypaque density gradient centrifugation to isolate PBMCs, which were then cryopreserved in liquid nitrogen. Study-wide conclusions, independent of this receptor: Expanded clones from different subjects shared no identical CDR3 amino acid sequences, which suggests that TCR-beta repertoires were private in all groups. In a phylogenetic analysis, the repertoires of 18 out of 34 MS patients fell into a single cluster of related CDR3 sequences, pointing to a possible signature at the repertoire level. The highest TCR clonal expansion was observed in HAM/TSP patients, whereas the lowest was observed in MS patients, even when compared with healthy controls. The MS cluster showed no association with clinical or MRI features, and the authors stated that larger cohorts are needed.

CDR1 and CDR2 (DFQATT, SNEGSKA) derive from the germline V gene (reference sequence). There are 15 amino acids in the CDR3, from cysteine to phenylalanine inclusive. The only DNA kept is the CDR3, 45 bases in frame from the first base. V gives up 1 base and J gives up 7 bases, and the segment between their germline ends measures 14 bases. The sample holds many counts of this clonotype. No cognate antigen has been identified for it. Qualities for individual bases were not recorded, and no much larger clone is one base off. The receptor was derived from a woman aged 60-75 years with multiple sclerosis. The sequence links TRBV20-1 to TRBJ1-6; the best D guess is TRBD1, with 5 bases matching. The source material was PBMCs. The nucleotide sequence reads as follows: TGCAGTGCTAGAGGGGGGGAAGGGAGAAATTCACCCCTCCACTTT. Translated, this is CSARGGEGRNSPLHF.